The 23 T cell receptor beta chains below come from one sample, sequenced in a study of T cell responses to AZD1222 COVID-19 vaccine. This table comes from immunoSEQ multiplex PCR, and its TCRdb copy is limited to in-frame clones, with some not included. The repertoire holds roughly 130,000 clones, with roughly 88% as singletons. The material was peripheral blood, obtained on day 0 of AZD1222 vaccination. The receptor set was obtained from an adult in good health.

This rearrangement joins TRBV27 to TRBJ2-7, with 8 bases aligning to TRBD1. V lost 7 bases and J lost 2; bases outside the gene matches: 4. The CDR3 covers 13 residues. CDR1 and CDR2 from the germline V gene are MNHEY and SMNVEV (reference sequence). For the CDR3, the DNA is TGTGCCAGCATCGGACAGGGAACCTACGAGCAGTACTTC. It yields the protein CASIGQGTYEQYF.

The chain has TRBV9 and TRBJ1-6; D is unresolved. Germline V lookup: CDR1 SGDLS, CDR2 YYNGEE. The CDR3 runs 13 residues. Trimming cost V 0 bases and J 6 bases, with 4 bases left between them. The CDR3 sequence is CASSVGTNSPLHF. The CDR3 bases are TGTGCCAGCAGCGTAGGAACTAATTCACCCCTCCACTTT.

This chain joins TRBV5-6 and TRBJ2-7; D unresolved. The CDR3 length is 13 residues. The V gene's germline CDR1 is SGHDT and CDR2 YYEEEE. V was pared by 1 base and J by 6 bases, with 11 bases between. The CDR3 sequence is CASSLNIGPEQYF. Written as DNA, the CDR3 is TGTGCCAGCAGCTTGAATATTGGGCCCGAGCAGTACTTC.

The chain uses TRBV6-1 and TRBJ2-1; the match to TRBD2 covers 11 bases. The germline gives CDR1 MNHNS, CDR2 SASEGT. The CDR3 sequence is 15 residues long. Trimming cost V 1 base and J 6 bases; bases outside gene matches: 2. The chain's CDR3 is CASSEGTSGSNEQFF. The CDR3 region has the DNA TGTGCCAGCAGTGAAGGGACTAGCGGGTCCAATGAGCAGTTCTTC.

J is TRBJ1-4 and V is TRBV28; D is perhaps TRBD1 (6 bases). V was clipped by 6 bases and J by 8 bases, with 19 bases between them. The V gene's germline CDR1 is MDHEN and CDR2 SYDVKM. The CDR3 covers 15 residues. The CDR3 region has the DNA TGTGCCAGCAGCTCGAACCCAGGGGTACGGGAAAAACTGTTTTTT. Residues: CASSSNPGVREKLFF.

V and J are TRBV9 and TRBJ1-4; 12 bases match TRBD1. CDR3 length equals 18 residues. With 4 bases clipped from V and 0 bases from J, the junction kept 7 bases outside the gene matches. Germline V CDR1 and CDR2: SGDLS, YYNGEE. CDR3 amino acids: CASSHGTGGTSTNEKLFF. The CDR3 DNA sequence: TGTGCCAGCAGCCACGGGACAGGGGGCACGTCAACTAATGAAAAACTGTTTTTT.

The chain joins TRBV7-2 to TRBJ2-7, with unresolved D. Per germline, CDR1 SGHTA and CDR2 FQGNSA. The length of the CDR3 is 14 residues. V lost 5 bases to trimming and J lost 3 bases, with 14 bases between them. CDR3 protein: CASSPSRRFYEQYF. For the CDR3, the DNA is TGTGCCAGCAGCCCATCTAGGCGGTTCTACGAGCAGTACTTC. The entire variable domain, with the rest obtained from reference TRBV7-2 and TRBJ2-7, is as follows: GAGVSQSPSNKVTEKGKDVELRCDPISGHTALYWYRQSLGQGLEFLIYFQGNSAPDKSGLPSDRFSAERTGGSVSTLTIQRTQQEDSAVYLCASSPSRRFYEQYFGPGTRLTVT.

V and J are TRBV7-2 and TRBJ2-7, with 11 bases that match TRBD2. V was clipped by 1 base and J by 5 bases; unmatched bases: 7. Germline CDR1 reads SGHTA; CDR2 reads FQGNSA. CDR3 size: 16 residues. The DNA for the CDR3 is TGTGCCAGCAGCTTAGACGTAGCGGGGGGGAAGAACGAGCAGTACTTC. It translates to CASSLDVAGGKNEQYF.

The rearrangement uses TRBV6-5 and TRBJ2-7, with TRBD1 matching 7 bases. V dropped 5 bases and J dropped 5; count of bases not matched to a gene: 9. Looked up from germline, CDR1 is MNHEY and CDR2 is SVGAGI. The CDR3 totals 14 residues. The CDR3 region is CASSPSRGGHEQYF. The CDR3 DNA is TGTGCCAGCAGTCCATCTCGAGGGGGCCACGAGCAGTACTTC.

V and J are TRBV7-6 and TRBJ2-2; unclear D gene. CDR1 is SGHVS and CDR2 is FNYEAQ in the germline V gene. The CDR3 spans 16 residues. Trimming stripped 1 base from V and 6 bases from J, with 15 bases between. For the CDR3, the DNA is TGTGCCAGCAGCTTAGTCGGCGACCCAATGGCCGGGGAGCTGTTTTTT. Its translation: CASSLVGDPMAGELFF.

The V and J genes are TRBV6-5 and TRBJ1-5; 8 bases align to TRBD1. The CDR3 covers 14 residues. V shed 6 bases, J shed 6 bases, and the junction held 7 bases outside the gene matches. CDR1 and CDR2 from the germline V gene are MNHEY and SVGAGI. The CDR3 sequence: CASSVQGESQPQHF. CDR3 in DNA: TGTGCCAGCAGCGTACAGGGGGAAAGTCAGCCCCAGCATTTT.

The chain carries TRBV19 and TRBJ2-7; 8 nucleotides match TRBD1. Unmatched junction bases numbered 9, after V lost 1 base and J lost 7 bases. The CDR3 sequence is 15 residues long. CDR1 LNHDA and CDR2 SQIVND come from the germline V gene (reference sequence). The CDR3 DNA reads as TGTGCCAGTAGTATAGCACAGGGGGTTCATTTTGAGCAGTACTTC. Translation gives CASSIAQGVHFEQYF.

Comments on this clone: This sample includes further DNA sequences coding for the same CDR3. The CDR3 here is CASSLAPANTEAFF. Here the CDR3 DNA reads TGCGCCAGCAGCTTGGCCCCAGCGAACACTGAAGCTTTCTTT. The chain employs TRBV5-1 and TRBJ1-1; D gene uncertain. This CDR3 has 14 amino acids. Germline CDR1 is SGHRS and CDR2 is YFSETQ. Trimming took 0 bases from V and 1 from J, leaving 7 bases between them. The full variable domain, completed using reference TRBV5-1 and TRBJ1-1, is KAGVTQTPRYLIKTRGQQVTLSCSPISGHRSVSWYQQTPGQGLQFLFEYFSETQRNKGNFPGRFSGRQFSNSRSEMNVSTLELGDSALYLCASSLAPANTEAFFGQGTRLTVV.

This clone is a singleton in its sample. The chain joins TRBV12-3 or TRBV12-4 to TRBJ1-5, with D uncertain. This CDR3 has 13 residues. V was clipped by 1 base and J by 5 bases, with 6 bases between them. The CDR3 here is CASSLDGYQPQHF. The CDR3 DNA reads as TGTGCCAGCAGTTTAGACGGTTATCAGCCCCAGCATTTT.

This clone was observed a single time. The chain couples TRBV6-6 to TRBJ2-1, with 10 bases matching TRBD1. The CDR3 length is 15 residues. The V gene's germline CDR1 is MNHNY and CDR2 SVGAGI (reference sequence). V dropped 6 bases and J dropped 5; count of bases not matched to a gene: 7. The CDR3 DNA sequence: TGTGCCAGCAGGGGCCGACAGGGGGCCAACAATGAGCAGTTCTTC. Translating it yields CASRGRQGANNEQFF.

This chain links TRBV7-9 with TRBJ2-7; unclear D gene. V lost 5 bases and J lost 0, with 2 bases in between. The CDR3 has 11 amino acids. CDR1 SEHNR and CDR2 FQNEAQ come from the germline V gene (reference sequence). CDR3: CASSVSYEQYF. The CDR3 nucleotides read TGTGCCAGCAGCGTCTCCTACGAGCAGTACTTC. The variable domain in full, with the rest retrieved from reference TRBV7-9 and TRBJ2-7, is DTGVSQNPRHKITKRGQNVTFRCDPISEHNRLYWYRQTLGQGPEFLTYFQNEAQLEKSRLLSDRFSAERPKGSFSTLEIQRTEQGDSAMYLCASSVSYEQYFGPGTRLTVT.

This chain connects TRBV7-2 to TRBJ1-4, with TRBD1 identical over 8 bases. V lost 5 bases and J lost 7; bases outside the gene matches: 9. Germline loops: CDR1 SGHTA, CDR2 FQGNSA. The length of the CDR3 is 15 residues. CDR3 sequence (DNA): TGTGCCAGCAGCACCCGGACAGGGAGTGGTGAAAAACTGTTTTTT. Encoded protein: CASSTRTGSGEKLFF.

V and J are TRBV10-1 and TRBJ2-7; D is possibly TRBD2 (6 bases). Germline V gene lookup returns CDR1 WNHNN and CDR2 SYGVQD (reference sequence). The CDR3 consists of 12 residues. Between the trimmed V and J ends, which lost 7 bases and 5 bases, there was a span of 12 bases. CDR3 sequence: CASKTSFHEQYF. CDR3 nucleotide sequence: TGCGCCAGCAAGACTAGTTTCCACGAGCAGTACTTC.

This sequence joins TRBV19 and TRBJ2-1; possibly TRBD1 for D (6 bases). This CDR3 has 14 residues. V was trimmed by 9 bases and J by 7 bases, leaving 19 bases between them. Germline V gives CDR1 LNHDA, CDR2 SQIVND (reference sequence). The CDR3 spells CASEGVPSTNEQFF. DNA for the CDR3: TGTGCCAGCGAGGGGGTCCCCTCTACAAATGAGCAGTTCTTC. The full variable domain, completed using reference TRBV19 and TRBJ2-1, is DGGITQSPKYLFRKEGQNVTLSCEQNLNHDAMYWYRQDPGQGLRLIYYSQIVNDFQKGDIAEGYSVSREKKESFPLTVTSAQKNPTAFYLCASEGVPSTNEQFFGPGTRLTVL.

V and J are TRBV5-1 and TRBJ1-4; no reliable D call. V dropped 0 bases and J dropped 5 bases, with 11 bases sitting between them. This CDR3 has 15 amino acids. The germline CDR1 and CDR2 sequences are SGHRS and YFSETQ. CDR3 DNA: TGCGCCAGCAGCTTGGAATCCCAGAAGAATGAAAAACTGTTTTTT. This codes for CASSLESQKNEKLFF.

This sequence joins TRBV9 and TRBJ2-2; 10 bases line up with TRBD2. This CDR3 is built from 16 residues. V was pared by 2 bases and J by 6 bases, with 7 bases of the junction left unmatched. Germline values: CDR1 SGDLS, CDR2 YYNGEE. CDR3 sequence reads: CASSVSSLAGSGELFF. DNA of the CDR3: TGTGCCAGCAGCGTTTCTTCACTAGCGGGATCCGGGGAGCTGTTTTTT.

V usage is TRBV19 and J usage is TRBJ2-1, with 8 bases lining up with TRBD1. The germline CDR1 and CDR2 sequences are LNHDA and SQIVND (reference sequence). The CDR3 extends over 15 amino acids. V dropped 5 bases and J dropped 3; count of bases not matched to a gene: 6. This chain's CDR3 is CASSRQGNHYNEQFF. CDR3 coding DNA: TGTGCCAGTAGTCGACAGGGGAACCACTACAATGAGCAGTTCTTC.

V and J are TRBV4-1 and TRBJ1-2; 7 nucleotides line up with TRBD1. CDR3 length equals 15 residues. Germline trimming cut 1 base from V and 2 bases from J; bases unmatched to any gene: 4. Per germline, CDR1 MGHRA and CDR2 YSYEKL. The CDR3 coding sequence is TGCGCCAGCAGCCAAGCCGGGACAGAGAACTATGGCTACACCTTC. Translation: CASSQAGTENYGYTF.